A selection of T cell receptor beta chains follows, all from one sample in a study of tumor and adjacent non-tumor tissue in lung cancer. TCRdb reprocessed the multiplex PCR reads with MiXCR, giving one entry per CDR3 protein. The table shows around 200,000 distinct CDR3 sequences, with roughly 70% occurring only once. Sequenced input: lung tumor tissue. Every receptor here comes from a man in his sixties with non-small cell lung cancer. CDR3s include the opening cysteine and the closing phenylalanine or tryptophan. The order of the fields is CDR3 DNA, CDR3 protein, V gene, D gene, J gene, clone size. D genes are given only for firm matches. The size of a clone is reported for some rows only, either as once, few or many, or as a class for expanded clones.

TGTGCCAGCAGCTTGGACGCGACAGGGGCCTACGGTGAGCAGTTCTTC,CASSLDATGAYGEQFF,TRBV5-6,TRBD1,TRBJ2-1,NA
TGTGCCAGCACCCATTCCGGGGTGGGGGAGCAGTTCTTC,CASTHSGVGEQFF,TRBV6-5,NA,TRBJ2-1,many
TGTACCAGCAGTTCCGGAACCGCCCGGGAGGGCGGGGTTAGGAACATACAGTACTTC,CTSSSGTAREGGVRNIQYF,TRBV12-3/TRBV12-4,TRBD2,TRBJ2-4,NA
TGTGTCAGCAGCTTAGCGCAAGTCTATGTGGGGCAGATCCCCCAGCAGTTCTTC,CVSSLAQVYVGQIPQQFF,TRBV11-1,NA,TRBJ2-1,NA
TGTGCCAGCAGCTTGACACAGGGGCCCACTGAAGCTTTCTTT,CASSLTQGPTEAFF,TRBV5-4,TRBD1,TRBJ1-1,many
TGCAGTGCTCCATGGACAGCCGGGAGCACTGAAGCTTTCTTT,CSAPWTAGSTEAFF,TRBV20-1,NA,TRBJ1-1,NA
TGTGCCAGCACGGGACAGGGGGCTTTACCCCTCCACTTT,CASTGQGALPLHF,TRBV6-2/TRBV6-3,TRBD1,TRBJ1-6,many
TGCAGTGCTAGATATCAGCGCGGGTCCTCCTACAATGAGCAGTTTTTC,CSARYQRGSSYNEQFF,TRBV20-1,NA,TRBJ2-1,NA
TGCGCCAGCAGAGGGCAGTTCACAGATACACAGTATTTT,CASRGQFTDTQYF,TRBV10-2,NA,TRBJ2-3,once
TGTTCCAGCAGTTCTTTCGGGTCTAGGCAGCCCCAGCATTTT,CSSSSFGSRQPQHF,TRBV6-6,NA,TRBJ1-5,NA
TGTGCCAGCAGTGAGGACAGGGGGCACAGCCAGCCCCAGCATTTT,CASSEDRGHSQPQHF,TRBV6-1,TRBD1,TRBJ1-5,NA